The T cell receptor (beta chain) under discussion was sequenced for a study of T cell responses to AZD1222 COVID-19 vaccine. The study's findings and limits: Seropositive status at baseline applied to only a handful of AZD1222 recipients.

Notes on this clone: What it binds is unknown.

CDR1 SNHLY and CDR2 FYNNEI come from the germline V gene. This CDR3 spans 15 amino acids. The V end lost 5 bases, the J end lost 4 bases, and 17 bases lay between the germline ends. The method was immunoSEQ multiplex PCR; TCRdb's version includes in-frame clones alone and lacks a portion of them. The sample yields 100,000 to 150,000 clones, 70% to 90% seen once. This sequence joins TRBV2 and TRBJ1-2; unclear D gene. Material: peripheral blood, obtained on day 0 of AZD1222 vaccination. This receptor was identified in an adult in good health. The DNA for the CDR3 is TGTGCCAGCAGTAATCGGACTTTTCAGTTCTATGGCTACACCTTC. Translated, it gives CASSNRTFQFYGYTF.